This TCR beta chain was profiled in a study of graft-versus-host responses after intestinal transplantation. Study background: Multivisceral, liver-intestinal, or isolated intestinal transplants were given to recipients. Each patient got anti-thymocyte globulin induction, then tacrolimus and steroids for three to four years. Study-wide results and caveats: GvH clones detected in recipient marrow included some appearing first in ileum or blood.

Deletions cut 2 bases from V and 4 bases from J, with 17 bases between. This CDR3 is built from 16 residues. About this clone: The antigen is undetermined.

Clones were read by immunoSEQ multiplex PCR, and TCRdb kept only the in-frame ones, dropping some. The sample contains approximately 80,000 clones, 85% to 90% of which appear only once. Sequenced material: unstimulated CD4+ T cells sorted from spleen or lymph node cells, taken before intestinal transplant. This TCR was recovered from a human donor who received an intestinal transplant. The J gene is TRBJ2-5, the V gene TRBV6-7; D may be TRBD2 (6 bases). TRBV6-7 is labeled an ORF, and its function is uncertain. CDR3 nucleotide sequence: TGTGCCAGCAGTTACCTGGGACTCCAGCTCGGAGAGACCCAGTACTTC. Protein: CASSYLGLQLGETQYF.